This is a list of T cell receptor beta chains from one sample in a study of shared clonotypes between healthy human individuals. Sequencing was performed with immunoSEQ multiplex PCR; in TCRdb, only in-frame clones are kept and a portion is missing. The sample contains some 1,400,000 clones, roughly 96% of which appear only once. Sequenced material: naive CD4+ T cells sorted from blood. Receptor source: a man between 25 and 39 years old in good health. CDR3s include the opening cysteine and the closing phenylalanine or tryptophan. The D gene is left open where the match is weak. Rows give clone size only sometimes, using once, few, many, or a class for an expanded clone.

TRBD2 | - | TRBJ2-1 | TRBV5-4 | CASSLIAGDYNEQFF | TGTGCCAGCAGCTTGATCGCGGGAGATTACAATGAGCAGTTCTTC
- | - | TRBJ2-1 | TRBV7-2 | CASSVGGQYNEQFF | TGTGCCAGCAGCGTGGGGGGACAGTACAATGAGCAGTTCTTC
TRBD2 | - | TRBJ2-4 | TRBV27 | CASSLYLRTSGWAKNIQYF | TGTGCCAGCAGTTTATACCTGAGGACTAGCGGGTGGGCCAAAAACATTCAGTACTTC
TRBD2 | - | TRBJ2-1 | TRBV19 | CASSVVAGRGVNEQFF | TGTGCCAGTAGTGTCGTCGCCGGGAGGGGAGTCAATGAGCAGTTCTTC
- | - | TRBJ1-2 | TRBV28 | CATPRGRGAFAGYTF | TGTGCCACCCCCCGAGGACGGGGGGCATTTGCAGGCTACACCTTC
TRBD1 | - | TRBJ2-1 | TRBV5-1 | CASRQGTGIYNEQFF | TGCGCCAGCAGGCAAGGGACAGGGATTTACAATGAGCAGTTCTTC
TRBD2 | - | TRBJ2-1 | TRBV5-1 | CASSLDVAGGAIGYNEQFF | TGCGCCAGCAGCTTGGATGTAGCGGGAGGCGCAATTGGTTACAATGAGCAGTTCTTC
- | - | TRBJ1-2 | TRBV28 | CASRSQANYGYTF | TGTGCCAGCAGATCGCAGGCTAACTATGGCTACACCTTC
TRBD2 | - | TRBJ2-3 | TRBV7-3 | CASSSRVSGPRLGRTDTQYF | TGTGCCAGCAGCTCTCGTGTTAGCGGGCCCCGACTGGGCCGCACAGATACGCAGTATTTT
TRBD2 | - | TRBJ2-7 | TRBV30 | CAWSAWGGPGSEQYF | TGTGCCTGGAGTGCATGGGGAGGGCCGGGATCCGAGCAGTACTTC
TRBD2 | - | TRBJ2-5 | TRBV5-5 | CASTISRASGIETQYF | TGTGCCAGCACTATCTCCCGCGCTAGCGGGATAGAGACCCAGTACTTC
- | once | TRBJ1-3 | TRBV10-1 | CASGPWLRGGSGNTIYF | TGCGCCAGCGGGCCGTGGTTGAGGGGGGGCTCTGGAAACACCATATATTTT
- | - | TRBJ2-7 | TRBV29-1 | CSVEQGLGQYF | TGCAGCGTTGAACAGGGCTTGGGGCAGTACTTC
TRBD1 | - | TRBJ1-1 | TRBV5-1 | CASSPDRVDTEAFF | TGCGCCAGCAGCCCCGACAGGGTCGACACTGAAGCTTTCTTT
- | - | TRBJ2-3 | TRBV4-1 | CASSQGNTDTQYF | TGCGCCAGCAGCCAGGGGAACACAGATACGCAGTATTTT
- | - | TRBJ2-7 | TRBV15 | CATSRAIGGQYF | TGTGCCACCAGCAGAGCGATTGGGGGGCAGTACTTC
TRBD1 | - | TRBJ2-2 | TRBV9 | CASSVGDRVLTGELFF | TGTGCCAGCAGCGTAGGGGACAGGGTCCTCACCGGGGAGCTGTTTTTT
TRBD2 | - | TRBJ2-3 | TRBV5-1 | CASSRTSGSTDTQYF | TGCGCCAGCAGTCGCACTAGCGGAAGCACAGATACGCAGTATTTT
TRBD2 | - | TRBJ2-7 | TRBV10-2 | CASSELAGEYEQYF | TGCGCCAGCAGTGAGTTAGCGGGAGAGTACGAGCAGTACTTC
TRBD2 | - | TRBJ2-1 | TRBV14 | CASSQLAGEWNEQFF | TGTGCCAGCAGCCAGCTAGCGGGAGAATGGAATGAGCAGTTCTTC
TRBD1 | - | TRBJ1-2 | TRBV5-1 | CASSWPGGGYTF | TGCGCCAGCAGCTGGCCAGGGGGCGGCTACACCTTC
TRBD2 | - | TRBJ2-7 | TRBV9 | CASSVSGSNYEQYF | TGTGCCAGCAGCGTAAGCGGGAGTAATTACGAGCAGTACTTC
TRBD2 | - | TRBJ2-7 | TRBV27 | CATSRRAGGYEQYF | TGTGCCACCAGTAGACGTGCGGGAGGATACGAGCAGTACTTC
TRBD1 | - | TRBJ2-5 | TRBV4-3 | CASSQFWAGGAGDQETQYF | TGCGCCAGCAGCCAATTTTGGGCAGGGGGCGCCGGTGACCAAGAGACCCAGTACTTC
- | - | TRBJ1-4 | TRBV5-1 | CASSSGRRGPEKLFF | TGCGCCAGCAGCTCGGGGCGGCGGGGGCCTGAAAAACTGTTTTTT
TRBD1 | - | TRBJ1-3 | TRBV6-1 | CASSGLPGTGVGNTIYF | TGTGCCAGCAGTGGCCTCCCCGGGACAGGGGTTGGAAACACCATATATTTT
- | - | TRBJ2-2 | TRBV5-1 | CASSQPTQTGELFF | TGCGCCAGCAGCCAGCCGACTCAGACCGGGGAGCTGTTTTTT
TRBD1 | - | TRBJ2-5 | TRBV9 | CASSPTHGQGQETQYF | TGTGCCAGCAGCCCAACACACGGACAGGGCCAAGAGACCCAGTACTTC
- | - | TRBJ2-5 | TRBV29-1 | CSVSDLPPGQETQYF | TGCAGCGTCTCTGATCTCCCACCTGGACAAGAGACCCAGTACTTC
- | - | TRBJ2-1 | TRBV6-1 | CASRTGISYNEQFF | TGTGCCAGCAGGACAGGCATCTCCTACAATGAGCAGTTCTTC
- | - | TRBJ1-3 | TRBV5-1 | CASSFSVGDTIYF | TGCGCCAGCAGCTTCTCTGTGGGTGACACCATATATTTT
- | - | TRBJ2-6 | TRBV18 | CASSLSLGSGANVLTF | TGTGCCAGCTCACTTTCCTTGGGCTCTGGGGCCAACGTCCTGACTTTC
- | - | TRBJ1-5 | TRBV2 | CASKGDQPQHF | TGTGCCAGCAAAGGGGATCAGCCCCAGCATTTT
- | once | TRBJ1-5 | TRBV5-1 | CASSLGTKGQPQHF | TGCGCCAGCAGCTTGGGGACGAAAGGGCAGCCCCAGCATTTT
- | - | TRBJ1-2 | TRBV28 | CASSSNQGINGYTF | TGTGCCAGCAGTTCCAACCAGGGGATTAATGGCTACACCTTC
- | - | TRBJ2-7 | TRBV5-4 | CASSSGQGDYEQYF | TGTGCCAGCAGCTCCGGACAAGGGGACTACGAGCAGTACTTC
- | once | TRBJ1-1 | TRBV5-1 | CASSLEVVNTEAFF | TGCGCCAGCAGCTTGGAGGTGGTTAACACTGAAGCTTTCTTT
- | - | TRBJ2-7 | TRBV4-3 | CASSQEFQGGHEQYF | TGCGCCAGCAGCCAAGAGTTCCAGGGGGGGCACGAGCAGTACTTC
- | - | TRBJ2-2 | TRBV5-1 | CASSWRDRPNTGELFF | TGCGCCAGCAGCTGGAGGGACAGACCGAACACCGGGGAGCTGTTTTTT
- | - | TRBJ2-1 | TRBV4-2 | CASSQVGGVGTYNEQFF | TGTGCCAGCAGCCAAGTCGGGGGAGTAGGGACCTACAATGAGCAGTTCTTC
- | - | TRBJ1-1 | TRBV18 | CASSRNLGNTEAFF | TGTGCCAGCTCCCGGAACCTCGGGAACACTGAAGCTTTCTTT
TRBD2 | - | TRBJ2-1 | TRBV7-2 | CASSLLRGVNEQFF | TGTGCCAGCAGCTTATTACGGGGGGTTAATGAGCAGTTCTTC